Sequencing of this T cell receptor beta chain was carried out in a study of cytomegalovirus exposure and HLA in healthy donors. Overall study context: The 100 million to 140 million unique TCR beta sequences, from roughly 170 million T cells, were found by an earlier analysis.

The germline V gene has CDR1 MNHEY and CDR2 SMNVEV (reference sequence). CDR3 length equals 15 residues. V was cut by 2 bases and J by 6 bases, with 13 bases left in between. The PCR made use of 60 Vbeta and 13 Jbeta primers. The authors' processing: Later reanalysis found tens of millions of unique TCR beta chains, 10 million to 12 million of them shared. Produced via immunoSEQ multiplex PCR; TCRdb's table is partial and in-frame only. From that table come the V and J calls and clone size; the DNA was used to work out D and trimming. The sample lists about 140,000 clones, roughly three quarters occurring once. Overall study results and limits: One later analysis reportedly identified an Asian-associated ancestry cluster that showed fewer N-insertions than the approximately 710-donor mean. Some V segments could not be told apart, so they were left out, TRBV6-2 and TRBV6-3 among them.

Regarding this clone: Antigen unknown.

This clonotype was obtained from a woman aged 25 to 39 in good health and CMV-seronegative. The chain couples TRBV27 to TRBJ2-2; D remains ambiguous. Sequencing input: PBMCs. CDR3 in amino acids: CASSLRGVDAGELFF. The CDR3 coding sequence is TGTGCCAGCAGTTTAAGAGGAGTAGACGCCGGGGAGCTGTTTTTT.